The next 30 T cell receptor beta chains were all read from a single sample in a study of PD-L1 blockade in urothelial cancer. Time point indicated: peripheral blood 6 weeks after treatment start. Assay: immunoSEQ multiplex PCR; the TCRdb copy retains only in-frame clones and omits some. Among 45,000 to 60,000 clones listed, more than 75% were seen once. Source: PBMCs, taken around atezolizumab (anti-PD-L1) treatment. The receptors shown here come from a man aged 55-75 years with urothelial cancer.

V and J are TRBV7-2 and TRBJ2-1, with D possibly TRBD2 on 6 matching bases. The CDR3 loop spans 14 amino acids. V lost 5 bases, J lost 1 base, and 9 bases lay in between. Per germline, CDR1 SGHTA and CDR2 FQGNSA. CDR3 DNA: TGTGCCAGCAGCCGACTAGTTTCCTACAATGAGCAGTTCTTC. It codes for CASSRLVSYNEQFF.

This clone was observed a handful of times. The V gene is TRBV6-5, the J gene TRBJ1-2; 7 bases agree with TRBD1. This CDR3 is 14 amino acids long. Germline V CDR1 and CDR2: MNHEY, SVGAGI. Trimming at V came to 4 bases and at J to 8 bases, leaving 10 bases not matched to a gene. CDR3 region: CASSSRDRVRGYTF. The DNA for the CDR3 is TGTGCCAGCAGTTCCCGGGACAGAGTGCGGGGCTACACCTTC.

This chain joins TRBV2 and TRBJ1-2; D ambiguous. V gave up 2 bases and J gave up 7 bases, with 11 bases separating them. CDR1 SNHLY and CDR2 FYNNEI come from the germline V gene. The CDR3 is 13 amino acids. CDR3 nucleotide sequence: TGTGCCAGCAGTGAATCCCAAGGCGGTGGCTACACCTTC. Protein: CASSESQGGGYTF.

This chain joins TRBV5-6 and TRBJ2-7; TRBD2 matches 15 bases. Germline V gene lookup returns CDR1 SGHDT and CDR2 YYEEEE. The CDR3 sequence is 15 residues long. V trimming: 2 bases; J trimming: 7 bases; junction bases outside the gene matches: 4. CDR3 protein: CASSFGLAGGPEQYF. The CDR3 DNA is TGTGCCAGCAGCTTCGGACTAGCGGGAGGGCCGGAGCAGTACTTC. Together with reference TRBV5-6 and TRBJ2-7, the CDR3 gives the full variable domain: DAGVTQSPTHLIKTRGQQVTLRCSPKSGHDTVSWYQQALGQGPQFIFQYYEEEERQRGNFPDRFSGHQFPNYSSELNVNALLLGDSALYLCASSFGLAGGPEQYFGPGTRLTVT.

This chain links TRBV6-5 with TRBJ1-1, with 7 bases that match TRBD1. CDR3 size: 16 residues. The J segment lost 2 bases and the V segment lost 0 bases, leaving 6 bases of the junction unmatched. CDR1 and CDR2 from the germline V gene are MNHEY and SVGAGI. Written as DNA, the CDR3 is TGTGCCAGCAGTTACTCGAGGGGGCAGGGAAACACTGAAGCTTTCTTT. As protein: CASSYSRGQGNTEAFF.

The rearrangement joins TRBV9 to TRBJ2-7; 8 positions agree with TRBD1. The V segment lost 0 bases and the J segment 3 bases; nucleotides outside the gene matches: 5. CDR3 length: 15 residues. The germline V gene encodes CDR1 SGDLS and CDR2 YYNGEE. CDR3 protein: CASSVEGTGGYEQYF. The CDR3 DNA is TGTGCCAGCAGCGTAGAAGGGACAGGAGGCTACGAGCAGTACTTC. Looking up the rest from reference TRBV9 and TRBJ2-7 gives the full variable domain: DSGVTQTPKHLITATGQRVTLRCSPRSGDLSVYWYQQSLDQGLQFLIQYYNGEERAKGNILERFSAQQFPDLHSELNLSSLELGDSALYFCASSVEGTGGYEQYFGPGTRLTVT.

This chain joins TRBV19 and TRBJ1-5, with 9 nucleotides matching TRBD1. This CDR3 comprises 15 residues. Germline trimming cut 10 bases from V and 3 bases from J; bases unmatched to any gene: 10. Germline V CDR1 and CDR2: LNHDA, SQIVND (reference sequence). This chain's CDR3 is CATGQGTWANQPQHF. Written as DNA, the CDR3 is TGTGCCACTGGACAGGGGACATGGGCCAATCAGCCCCAGCATTTT.

This chain joins TRBV6-5 and TRBJ2-1; unclear D gene. CDR1 is MNHEY, CDR2 SVGAGI, per germline. CDR3 size: 16 residues. The germline V and J ends were trimmed by 4 bases and 0 bases, with 13 bases remaining between them. CDR3 in DNA: TGTGCCAGCAGTTCGACATGGGCGAGCTCCTACAATGAGCAGTTCTTC. It encodes CASSSTWASSYNEQFF.

This rearrangement joins TRBV9 to TRBJ1-3; D not resolved. Germline V gene data show CDR1 as SGDLS and CDR2 as YYNGEE. This CDR3 comprises 15 residues. The V end was cut by 0 bases, the J end by 4 bases, with 11 bases between. Here the CDR3 DNA reads TGTGCCAGCAGCGTAGTGCCACAATCCGGAAACACCATATATTTT. Residues: CASSVVPQSGNTIYF.

This clone has more than one count but fewer than ten. V and J are TRBV19 and TRBJ2-7, with 13 bases matching TRBD2. Germline CDR1 reads LNHDA; CDR2 reads SQIVND (reference sequence). This CDR3 has 15 amino acids. Trimming removed 5 bases from V and 2 bases from J; junction bases left unmatched: 3. In nucleotides, the CDR3 is TGTGCCAGTAGTCCCGGACTAGCGGGAGCCTACGAGCAGTACTTC. Residues: CASSPGLAGAYEQYF.

The chain joins TRBV4-1 to TRBJ1-2, with 9 bases that match TRBD1. CDR3 length: 18 amino acids. Germline CDR1 is MGHRA and CDR2 is YSYEKL. Trimming at V came to 5 bases and at J to 6 bases, leaving 19 bases not matched to a gene. The CDR3 coding sequence is TGCGCCAGCAGCTCCAGATACCCCGGACAGGGGTTTCTTGATGGCTACACCTTC. This encodes CASSSRYPGQGFLDGYTF.

This clone has a single count. This chain joins TRBV29-1 and TRBJ2-4, with TRBD2 identical over 9 bases. Per germline, CDR1 SQVTM and CDR2 ANQGSEA. This CDR3 spans 16 amino acids. Trimming cost V 0 bases and J 4 bases; bases outside gene matches: 7. The CDR3 here is CSVEDPGGGAKNIQYF. The CDR3 coding sequence is TGCAGCGTTGAAGATCCGGGCGGGGGGGCGAAAAACATTCAGTACTTC.

The chain links TRBV11-2 to TRBJ1-1; a possible D gene is TRBD1 (5 bases). The CDR3 covers 13 residues. V lost 2 bases, J lost 5 bases, and 9 bases lay in between. The V gene's germline CDR1 is SGHAT and CDR2 FQNNGV. CDR3 in amino acids: CASSLTGGTEAFF. As DNA, the CDR3 is TGTGCCAGCAGCTTAACGGGGGGGACTGAAGCTTTCTTT.

The genes are TRBV30 and TRBJ1-1, with 7 nucleotides matching TRBD1. The CDR3 covers 13 residues. With 8 bases clipped from V and 0 bases from J, the junction kept 6 bases outside the gene matches. Looked up from germline, CDR1 is GTSNPN and CDR2 is SVGIG (reference sequence). CDR3 DNA sequence: TGTGCCGGGACAGTTGACATGAACACTGAAGCTTTCTTT. Its translation: CAGTVDMNTEAFF.

The chain combines TRBV5-4 with TRBJ2-5, with 12 positions matching TRBD2. CDR1 and CDR2 from the germline V gene are SGHNT and YYREEE (reference sequence). The trim removed 4 bases at V and 5 bases at J, leaving 6 bases unmatched. This CDR3 region has 15 residues. The CDR3, as DNA: TGTGCCAGCAGCGTTCAGACTAGCGGGAGTGAGACCCAGTACTTC. Protein: CASSVQTSGSETQYF. The variable domain in full, with the rest retrieved from reference TRBV5-4 and TRBJ2-5, is ETGVTQSPTHLIKTRGQQVTLRCSSQSGHNTVSWYQQALGQGPQFIFQYYREEENGRGNFPPRFSGLQFPNYSSELNVNALELDDSALYLCASSVQTSGSETQYFGPGTRLLVL.

This chain joins TRBV19 and TRBJ1-2; a possible D gene is TRBD1 (5 bases). Trimming shortened V by 1 base and J by 3 bases, and 21 bases separated the two germline ends. This CDR3 has 18 amino acids. Germline CDR1 is LNHDA and CDR2 is SQIVND (reference sequence). The CDR3 DNA is TGTGCCAGTAGTATAGCATGGCTGGGCCCGGGGGTTGACTATGGCTACACCTTC. The encoded protein is CASSIAWLGPGVDYGYTF.

This chain joins TRBV10-3 and TRBJ1-5, with unresolved D. Germline loops: CDR1 ENHRY, CDR2 SYGVKD. The ends were cut back, 3 bases at V and 2 bases at J, with 8 bases in the middle. The CDR3 is 14 amino acids. The CDR3 DNA is TGTGCCATCAGTGATGGGAGGGGCAATCAGCCCCAGCATTTT. Translation gives CAISDGRGNQPQHF.

The chain has TRBV5-1 and TRBJ2-3; TRBD2 matches 14 bases. The germline V gene encodes CDR1 SGHRS and CDR2 YFSETQ. J gave up 5 bases and V 0 bases, and 5 bases lay outside the gene matches. This CDR3 contains 17 residues. The DNA of the CDR3 is TGCGCCAGCAGCTTGGACCTGACTAGCGGGGGGGGAGATACGCAGTATTTT. This encodes CASSLDLTSGGGDTQYF.

This chain connects TRBV7-2 to TRBJ2-3, with 13 bases identical to TRBD2. V was clipped by 6 bases and J by 2 bases; unmatched bases: 14. CDR3 size: 19 residues. CDR1 SGHTA and CDR2 FQGNSA come from the germline V gene. CDR3 region: CASSPGLAGRGGLTDTQYF. The DNA of the CDR3 is TGTGCCAGCAGTCCGGGACTAGCGGGACGGGGAGGGCTCACAGATACGCAGTATTTT.

The chain links TRBV10-1 to TRBJ2-1; unclear D gene. V was trimmed by 5 bases and J by 5 bases, leaving 13 bases between them. The CDR3 runs to 14 residues. From germline, CDR1 is WNHNN and CDR2 SYGVQD (reference sequence). In DNA form, the CDR3 reads TGCGCCAGCAGTCCCCCGGGTCGCAACAATGAGCAGTTCTTC. This gives the protein CASSPPGRNNEQFF.

The chain couples TRBV19 to TRBJ2-3; 15 bases fit TRBD2. Per germline, CDR1 LNHDA and CDR2 SQIVND (reference sequence). This CDR3 comprises 17 residues. J was trimmed by 5 bases and V by 3 bases; bases with no gene match: 6. The CDR3 bases are TGTGCCAGTAGTATCCGGACTAGCGGGAGGGCCGTAGATACGCAGTATTTT. It yields the protein CASSIRTSGRAVDTQYF. Supplemented by reference TRBV19 and TRBJ2-3, the full variable domain reads DGGITQSPKYLFRKEGQNVTLSCEQNLNHDAMYWYRQDPGQGLRLIYYSQIVNDFQKGDIAEGYSVSREKKESFPLTVTSAQKNPTAFYLCASSIRTSGRAVDTQYFGPGTRLTVL.

The V gene is TRBV18, the J gene TRBJ2-6; tentatively, D is TRBD1 (5 bases). The CDR3 consists of 14 residues. Trimming pared 0 bases from V and 9 bases from J, leaving 9 bases between. Germline CDR1 and CDR2: KGHSH and LQKENI. CDR3: CASSPPTVRNVLTF. CDR3 nucleotide sequence: TGTGCCAGCTCACCACCGACAGTTCGCAACGTCCTGACTTTC.

The chain is built from TRBV2 and TRBJ1-5; TRBD1 is a possible D gene (5 bases). The CDR3 runs 13 residues. The germline V gene has CDR1 SNHLY and CDR2 FYNNEI. Between the trimmed V and J ends, which lost 7 bases and 2 bases, there was a span of 9 bases. The CDR3 protein is CASNGAGNQPQHF. CDR3 sequence (DNA): TGTGCCAGCAATGGGGCCGGCAATCAGCCCCAGCATTTT. Full variable domain (outside the CDR3, taken from reference TRBV2 and TRBJ1-5): EPEVTQTPSHQVTQMGQEVILRCVPISNHLYFYWYRQILGQKVEFLVSFYNNEISEKSEIFDDQFSVERPDGSNFTLKIRSTKLEDSAMYFCASNGAGNQPQHFGDGTRLSIL.

This chain joins TRBV4-1 and TRBJ1-2, with 9 bases identical to TRBD1. This CDR3 contains 16 residues. Trimming at V came to 0 bases and at J to 7 bases, leaving 9 bases not matched to a gene. Per germline, CDR1 MGHRA and CDR2 YSYEKL. CDR3 region: CASSQDGFSQGAGYTF. The DNA for the CDR3 is TGCGCCAGCAGCCAAGATGGGTTTTCACAGGGGGCTGGCTACACCTTC.

This chain uses TRBV6-1 with TRBJ2-1, with D perhaps TRBD2 (5 bases). The germline V and J ends were trimmed by 6 bases and 6 bases, with 12 bases remaining between them. The CDR3 contains 13 residues. Germline CDR1 and CDR2: MNHNS and SASEGT. The DNA for the CDR3 is TGTGCCAGCAGAACTAGTTCTTCCAATGAGCAGTTCTTC. It specifies CASRTSSSNEQFF.

V is TRBV10-3 and J is TRBJ1-2, with D possibly matching TRBD1 (5 bases). The V gene's germline CDR1 is ENHRY and CDR2 SYGVKD. V gave up 2 bases and J gave up 8 bases, with 15 bases separating them. The CDR3 spans 14 residues. The CDR3 nucleotides read TGTGCCATCAGTGAGCGGACAACGGGTAGAGGCTACACCTTC. Its translation: CAISERTTGRGYTF.

The V call is TRBV6-4, the J call TRBJ2-3; 10 bases agree with TRBD2. Losses at the gene ends were 3 bases for V and 5 bases for J; bases not matched to a gene: 5. CDR1 is MRHNA, CDR2 SNTAGT, per germline. CDR3 length equals 15 residues. The CDR3, as DNA: TGTGCCAGCAGTGAGGTCCCTAGCGGGAGAGATACGCAGTATTTT. Translation gives CASSEVPSGRDTQYF.

V gene TRBV7-8 combines with J gene TRBJ2-2; a weak D match, TRBD1 (5 bases). The CDR3 runs to 15 residues. The germline V gene has CDR1 SGHVS and CDR2 FQNEAQ. Deletions cut 3 bases from V and 4 bases from J, with 12 bases between. CDR3 in DNA: TGTGCCAGCAGCTTTAGGGCAGGGTTCACCGGGGAGCTGTTTTTT. Translating gives CASSFRAGFTGELFF.

The rearrangement uses TRBV6-5 and TRBJ1-5; TRBD1 is a possible D gene (5 bases). V was clipped by 2 bases and J by 7 bases, with 12 bases between them. The CDR3 has 14 residues. Germline V gene lookup returns CDR1 MNHEY and CDR2 SVGAGI. The CDR3 protein is CASSYGGGGQPQHF. In nucleotides, the CDR3 is TGTGCCAGCAGTTACGGCGGGGGAGGACAGCCCCAGCATTTT.

CDR3 in amino acids: CASSFGGYNTGELFF. CDR3 in DNA: TGCGCCAGCAGCTTTGGCGGGTATAATACCGGGGAGCTGTTTTTT. This chain links TRBV5-1 with TRBJ2-2; a weak D match, TRBD2 (5 bases). The CDR3 sequence is 15 residues long. Germline V gives CDR1 SGHRS, CDR2 YFSETQ. The V end was cut by 2 bases, the J end by 5 bases, with 13 bases between.